This TCR beta chain is drawn from a study of blood T cell repertoires in COVID-19. Background on the study: Samples came from the United States, Italy and Spain, spanning acute and convalescent COVID-19. T cells, B-cell-depleted T cells, or PBMCs supplied cDNA or gDNA.

V shed 5 bases and J 6 bases; nucleotides not matched to a gene: 2. CDR3 size: 14 residues. CDR1 and CDR2 from the germline V gene are MNHEY and SVGEGT. In the authors' methods: Amplification of reference gene primers provided the estimated nucleated cell counts. TCRdb's copy holds only in-frame clones and misses some; the assay was immunoSEQ multiplex PCR. Clonal size and the V and J genes are those of that table, whereas D and trimming came from the DNA. The sample holds over 95,000 clones, about 85% seen once. The chain carries TRBV6-2 or TRBV6-3 and TRBJ2-1; 12 bases align to TRBD2. The receptor comes from a human donor in a cohort sampled during active COVID-19. Sequencing used peripheral blood. CDR3 loop: CASSRLAGVNEQFF. The CDR3 region has the DNA TGTGCCAGCAGTAGACTAGCGGGGGTCAATGAGCAGTTCTTC.